This paragraph covers one T cell receptor beta chain sequence. Germline V gene data show CDR1 as MNHEY and CDR2 as SVGAGI. The CDR3 contains 14 residues. With 6 bases clipped from V and 3 bases from J, the junction kept 4 bases outside the gene matches. Per the original data handling: Estimation of nucleated cell counts relied on the amplification of reference gene primers. Clones were read by immunoSEQ multiplex PCR, and TCRdb kept only the in-frame ones, dropping some. The V and J calls and clone size are taken from that table; D and trimming were inferred from the DNA. Here the sample spans some 190,000 clones, around 85% being singletons. This entry belongs to a study of blood T cell repertoires in COVID-19. Study-wide context: The United States, Italy and Spain provided the acute and convalescent COVID-19 samples. PBMCs, B-cell-depleted T cells, or T cells provided the cDNA or gDNA that made up the material.

The genes are TRBV6-5 and TRBJ2-7; 11 bases line up with TRBD2. The receptor comes from a woman aged 60-75 years with acute or convalescent COVID-19. Sequencing used peripheral blood. The CDR3 loop is CASRTGTSGYEQYV. The DNA of the CDR3 is TGTGCCAGCAGAACCGGGACTAGCGGCTACGAGCAGTACGTC.